Presented here are 17 T cell receptor beta chains from one specimen sequenced in a study of blood T cell repertoires in COVID-19. Sequenced by immunoSEQ multiplex PCR; TCRdb stores in-frame clones only, minus some. Of 200,000 to 250,000 clones in the sample, approximately 84% were seen once. The sequencing input was PBMCs or T cells enriched from blood (not recorded which). The origin of the receptors is a man between 40 and 49 years old who had recovered from COVID-19.

This clone was seen only once. The J gene is TRBJ2-1, the V gene TRBV24-1, with D perhaps matching TRBD2 (5 bases). Germline assignment: CDR1 KGHDR and CDR2 SFDVKD. This CDR3 contains 14 residues. With 7 bases removed from V and 6 bases from J, the gap between germline ends came to 15 bases. The CDR3 protein is CATRASGKSNEQFF. The CDR3 bases are TGTGCCACCAGGGCTTCGGGGAAGAGCAATGAGCAGTTCTTC.

The rearrangement uses TRBV7-8 and TRBJ1-2, with unresolved D. Germline V gene sequence: CDR1 SGHVS, CDR2 FQNEAQ. The CDR3 is 13 amino acids. V shed 5 bases and J shed 3 bases, with 10 bases lying between them. CDR3 sequence reads: CASSPRTDYGYTF. CDR3 coding DNA: TGTGCCAGCAGCCCTAGGACTGACTATGGCTACACCTTC.

This chain uses TRBV14 with TRBJ1-1, with a tentative D call TRBD1 (6 bases). Germline assignment: CDR1 SGHDN and CDR2 FVKESK. The CDR3 is 15 residues long. V was clipped by 5 bases and J by 0 bases, with 13 bases between them. The DNA of the CDR3 is TGTGCCAGCAGCGGGGGGGGCGCATTGAACACTGAAGCTTTCTTT. As protein: CASSGGGALNTEAFF.

The chain recombines TRBV7-3 with TRBJ2-1; 8 bases are a match to TRBD2. The CDR3 has 14 residues. CDR1 is SGHTA, CDR2 FQGTGA, per germline. V dropped 4 bases and J dropped 5; count of bases not matched to a gene: 4. CDR3 in DNA: TGTGCCAGCAGCTCATTAGCGGGGCACAATGAGCAGTTCTTC. Translating gives CASSSLAGHNEQFF.

This clone was found once. At the DNA level, this CDR3 is encoded by other sequences in the same sample as well. This rearrangement joins TRBV5-1 to TRBJ1-1; 10 bases are shared with TRBD1. CDR3 length equals 14 residues. CDR1 and CDR2 from the germline V gene are SGHRS and YFSETQ. V shed 3 bases, J shed 5 bases, and the junction held 4 bases outside the gene matches. CDR3 nucleotides: TGCGCCAGCAGCTCTGGACAGGGGGTTACTGAAGCTTTCTTT. As protein: CASSSGQGVTEAFF.

This clone was observed a few times. The V and J genes are TRBV18 and TRBJ1-1; a possible D gene is TRBD1 (6 bases). Germline CDR1 reads KGHSH; CDR2 reads LQKENI. Trimming removed 5 bases at V and 0 bases at J, with 16 bases between. CDR3 length: 16 amino acids. In DNA form, the CDR3 reads TGTGCCAGCTCAACCCGTAGGACAGATATGAACACTGAAGCTTTCTTT. Translation: CASSTRRTDMNTEAFF.

The J gene is TRBJ2-5, the V gene TRBV7-2, with 11 positions matching TRBD2. Germline values: CDR1 SGHTA, CDR2 FQGNSA. Trimming removed 5 bases from V and 2 bases from J; junction bases left unmatched: 10. This CDR3 spans 17 amino acids. The CDR3 coding sequence is TGTGCCAGCAGCCTTATACTAGCGGGGGCCCAACAAGAGACCCAGTACTTC. Protein sequence: CASSLILAGAQQETQYF.

The CDR3 DNA reads as TGTGCCAGCAGTGGACCACAGGGTGGAAGCAATCAGCCCCAGCATTTT. It specifies CASSGPQGGSNQPQHF. The gene calls are TRBV6-1 and TRBJ1-5; D might be TRBD1 (6 bases). The CDR3 contains 16 residues. The germline CDR1 and CDR2 sequences are MNHNS and SASEGT. Deletions cut 4 bases from V and 1 base from J, with 14 bases between.

This clone was counted once. The chain is built from TRBV7-3 and TRBJ2-1, with D perhaps matching TRBD2 (5 bases). This CDR3 is built from 14 residues. The germline V gene encodes CDR1 SGHTA and CDR2 FQGTGA. The V gene lost 5 bases and the J gene lost 5 bases, with 13 bases spanning the gap. The CDR3 spells CASSHARANNEQFF. The CDR3 DNA follows: TGTGCCAGCAGCCACGCGCGGGCCAACAATGAGCAGTTCTTC.

This clone has only one observation. The chain uses TRBV15 and TRBJ1-1; D remains unclear. CDR3 size: 14 residues. CDR1 LNHNV and CDR2 YYDKDF come from the germline V gene (reference sequence). The V end lost 1 base, the J end lost 3 bases, and 9 bases lay between the germline ends. The CDR3, as DNA: TGTGCCACCAGCAGAGCCGACACCTACACTGAAGCTTTCTTT. This encodes CATSRADTYTEAFF.

This chain joins TRBV9 and TRBJ2-1, with D perhaps matching TRBD1 (6 bases). From germline, CDR1 is SGDLS and CDR2 YYNGEE. The CDR3 is 15 amino acids. With 0 bases removed from V and 4 bases from J, the gap between germline ends came to 11 bases. The CDR3 region has the DNA TGTGCCAGCAGCGTAGCCCCCGGGACATACAATGAGCAGTTCTTC. It is translated as CASSVAPGTYNEQFF.

The chain couples TRBV5-8 to TRBJ2-6; D gene ambiguous. The V gene's germline CDR1 is SGHTS and CDR2 YDEGEE. This CDR3 contains 16 residues. Trimming pared 0 bases from V and 1 base from J, leaving 8 bases between. The CDR3: CASSLASKSGANVLTF. The DNA of the CDR3 is TGTGCCAGCAGCTTGGCCAGTAAGTCTGGGGCCAACGTCCTGACTTTC. Based on the CDR3 plus reference TRBV5-8 and TRBJ2-6, the full variable domain is EAGVTQSPTHLIKTRGQQATLRCSPISGHTSVYWYQQALGLGLQFLLWYDEGEERNRGNFPPRFSGRQFPNYSSELNVNALELEDSALYLCASSLASKSGANVLTFGAGSRLTVL.

The genes are TRBV7-3 and TRBJ2-5, with no clear D. This CDR3 contains 13 residues. The germline V gene has CDR1 SGHTA and CDR2 FQGTGA. V lost 2 bases and J 2 bases, leaving 6 bases between the germline ends. CDR3 coding DNA: TGTGCCAGCAGCTTAGAGAGGCAAGAGACCCAGTACTTC. Encoded protein: CASSLERQETQYF.

A single count supports this clone. The chain links TRBV7-9 to TRBJ1-1; 11 bases fit TRBD1. The CDR3 covers 14 residues. Germline CDR1 is SEHNR and CDR2 is FQNEAQ (reference sequence). After removal of 5 bases from V and 3 bases from J, the junction contained 2 bases not matched to a gene. CDR3 amino acids: CASSRTGGDTEAFF. The CDR3 DNA reads TGTGCCAGCAGCAGGACAGGGGGCGACACTGAAGCTTTCTTT.

Turning to this clone: A much larger clone sits a single nucleotide away, making a read error possible. V gene TRBV29-1 combines with J gene TRBJ2-1; D might be TRBD1 or TRBD2, each matching 5 bases. Germline loops: CDR1 SQVTM, CDR2 ANQGSEA. CDR3 length: 17 residues. The CDR3 spells CNVEGLWGTQSYNEQFF. CDR3 bases: TGCAACGTTGAGGGTTTGTGGGGCACCCAATCCTACAATGAGCAGTTCTTC.

The V gene is TRBV4-2, the J gene TRBJ1-2; maybe TRBD1 (5 bases). Germline V CDR1 and CDR2: LGHNA, YNFKEQ. V shed 1 base and J shed 8 bases, with 11 bases lying between them. This CDR3 is built from 13 residues. The DNA for the CDR3 is TGTGCCAGCAGCCAAGGTCCGCGGGACGGCTACACCTTC. This translates into CASSQGPRDGYTF.

The genes are TRBV27 and TRBJ2-5, with unresolved D. Germline V lookup: CDR1 MNHEY, CDR2 SMNVEV (reference sequence). V lost 4 bases and J 5 bases, leaving 14 bases between the germline ends. This CDR3 has 14 residues. This CDR3 is CASSSLDRSETQYF. The CDR3 DNA reads TGTGCCAGCAGTTCCCTAGATAGGTCGGAGACCCAGTACTTC.